This paragraph covers one T cell receptor (beta chain) sequence. What this receptor recognizes is not known. There are no base qualities to consult, and no much larger clone falls within one base. The immunoSEQ Assay, a bias-controlled multiplex PCR, was used to amplify TCRbeta CDR3 regions from genomic DNA. In the source study's methods: Within the assay, amplification of reference gene primers was used to estimate how many nucleated cells each sample contained. Sequence reads were collapsed and filtered to measure the absolute abundance of every unique TCRbeta CDR3 rearrangement. For each sample, productive Simpson clonality was calculated by taking the square root of Simpson's diversity index across productive rearrangements. The table comes from immuneACCESS by way of TCRdb, which keeps in-frame sequences with V and J called. Part of the clones is missing from these tables; in studies checked, under half for an unresolved V gene and the rest for unknown reasons. V and J calls and clone size come straight from that table; D and trimming were deduced from the DNA. A total of roughly 54,000 clones appear in this sample, 86% of them only once. The ten biggest clones cover 28% of the sample.

Whole blood was collected in K2EDTA tubes by collaborating institutions according to the institutions' own protocols. For TCRbeta analysis, collaborator samples were shipped as frozen whole blood, as isolated PBMCs, or as DNA extracted from either sample type. These data are taken from a study of blood T cell repertoires in COVID-19 (dated by TCRdb to 2020 to 2021). For context, the study as a whole: The collaborator samples originated in the United States, Italy and Spain and spanned the acute and convalescent phases of COVID-19. The material from the prospective study consisted of cDNA or gDNA derived from T cells, B-cell-depleted T cells, or PBMCs. Where available, HLA class I and class II types were taken from metadata supplied by the sample provider and were not determined by assay-based typing. Samples came from the ongoing ImmuneRACE study (first 160 participants) plus 1,254 subjects from 6 global collaborators. The dataset comprised deeply sampled blood TCRbeta repertoires from subjects exposed to, actively infected with, or recovered from COVID-19. Sample metadata almost always included a de-identified subject ID, COVID-19 status, age in years and sex. The repertoires were released in a freely available public database meant as a resource for research on the immune response to SARS-CoV-2. Results and caveats for the whole study, not just this receptor: The quantity of clinical and demographic metadata differed by source and by participant and was supplied without curation.

The sequenced sample consisted of peripheral blood. The receptor comes from a human donor in a cohort sampled during active COVID-19.

The bases are TGTGCCATCAGCAGAACCGCCGGCCAGGGATCCTACGAGCAGTACTTC. The translation is CAISRTAGQGSYEQYF. Recombination linked TRBV10-3 to TRBJ2-7; TRBD1 is a possible D gene, resting on 5 matching bases. Including the terminal cysteine and phenylalanine, the CDR3 comprises 16 residues. The sequence is cut down to CDR3 DNA, 48 bases in frame from base 1. The germline V gene sets CDR1 to ENHRY and CDR2 to SYGVKD. The junction carries 19 bases between V and J, which are trimmed by 6 bases and 1 base respectively.